This passage covers 5 T cell receptor beta chains from one sample sequenced in a study of radiation and T cells in renal cell carcinoma. Time point given: baseline pretreatment blood. Treatment described: 15 Gy SBRT to primary tumor, nephrectomy 4 weeks later. Measured with immunoSEQ multiplex PCR; TCRdb has only the in-frame clones, and not every one. The sample lists 90,000 to 95,000 clones; 82% were seen once. This sample comprised blood, obtained from a patient whose treatment included radiotherapy and nephrectomy. These receptors originate from a man aged 55 to 70 with renal cell carcinoma.

The J gene is TRBJ2-1, the V gene TRBV18; 8 nucleotides align to TRBD1. Germline CDR1 reads KGHSH; CDR2 reads LQKENI. V gave up 3 bases and J gave up 4 bases; unmatched junction bases: 5. CDR3 length: 15 residues. Here the CDR3 DNA reads TGTGCCAGCTCACCCTGGGACAGGCGGTACAATGAGCAGTTCTTC. This gives the protein CASSPWDRRYNEQFF.

The rearrangement links TRBV6-6 to TRBJ2-7; weak D call: TRBD2 (6 bases). Germline CDR1 is MNHNY and CDR2 is SVGAGI (reference sequence). There are 13 residues in the CDR3. Trimming removed 6 bases at V and 10 bases at J, with 19 bases between. In DNA form, the CDR3 reads TGTGCCAGCAGCCCCGTGGGGAGCGGGCAACAGTACTTC. It translates to CASSPVGSGQQYF.

The V gene is TRBV2, the J gene TRBJ2-1; D is undetermined. The germline gives CDR1 SNHLY, CDR2 FYNNEI. This CDR3 is built from 13 residues. V was shortened by 2 bases and J by 6 bases, with 8 bases between the two germline ends. CDR3 nucleotides: TGTGCCAGCAGTGAAACCCCGACCAATGAGCAGTTCTTC. Its protein is CASSETPTNEQFF.

The chain carries TRBV13 and TRBJ2-7; 8 bases are shared with TRBD2. Germline loops: CDR1 PRHDT, CDR2 FYEKMQ (reference sequence). V shed 5 bases, J shed 2 bases, and the junction held 8 bases outside the gene matches. The CDR3 extends over 15 amino acids. CDR3 nucleotides: TGTGCCAGCAGCCCAAGGACTAGCAGCGCCTACGAGCAGTACTTC. This encodes CASSPRTSSAYEQYF.

The sample holds a few counts of this clone. The chain joins TRBV7-2 to TRBJ1-5; 7 bases agree with TRBD1. The length of the CDR3 is 15 residues. After removal of 2 bases from V and 3 bases from J, the junction contained 4 bases not matched to a gene. Germline CDR1 SGHTA, CDR2 FQGNSA. The CDR3 region has the DNA TGTGCCAGCAGCTTACGTACAGGGGACAATCAGCCCCAGCATTTT. Its protein product is CASSLRTGDNQPQHF.